This TCR beta chain is drawn from a study of blood T cell repertoires in COVID-19. TCRdb's copy holds only in-frame clones and misses some; the assay was immunoSEQ multiplex PCR. Of some 190,000 clones in the sample, about 81% are singletons; the top ten hold about 7.8%. This clone was seen a single time. CDR1 is SGHRS and CDR2 is YFSETQ in the germline V gene. This CDR3 is 17 amino acids long. Trimming took off 5 bases at V and 0 bases at J, with 15 bases between the two ends. The clonotype was recovered from a woman aged 55-70 years with COVID-19, enrolled during active disease. This rearrangement joins TRBV5-1 to TRBJ2-6; D might be TRBD2 (5 bases). The sequenced sample was peripheral blood. This CDR3 is CASSHLAGSSGANVLTF. The CDR3 DNA reads as TGCGCCAGCAGTCATCTCGCTGGGAGCTCTGGGGCCAACGTCCTGACTTTC.